This T cell receptor (beta chain) was found in a study of CD8 T cells in ankylosing spondylitis. This clonotype was seen a single time. Trimming took 6 bases from V and 9 from J, leaving 9 bases between them. There are 10 residues in the CDR3. Germline V gene sequence: CDR1 SQVTM, CDR2 ANQGSEA. TCRdb independently ran MiXCR on the 5' RACE reads; one entry per CDR3 protein. The sample carries hundreds of thousands of distinct CDR3 sequences, over 9.5% recorded once. The sample comprised blood, either unsorted or a sorted T cell fraction (not recorded which). The clonotype was recovered from a male donor with ankylosing spondylitis or in good health (not recorded which). V is TRBV29-1 and J is TRBJ2-1, with a possible D match to TRBD1 (5 bases). Here the CDR3 DNA reads TGCAGCGTGCTTAGGGGTGAGCAGTTCTTC. The encoded protein is CSVLRGEQFF.